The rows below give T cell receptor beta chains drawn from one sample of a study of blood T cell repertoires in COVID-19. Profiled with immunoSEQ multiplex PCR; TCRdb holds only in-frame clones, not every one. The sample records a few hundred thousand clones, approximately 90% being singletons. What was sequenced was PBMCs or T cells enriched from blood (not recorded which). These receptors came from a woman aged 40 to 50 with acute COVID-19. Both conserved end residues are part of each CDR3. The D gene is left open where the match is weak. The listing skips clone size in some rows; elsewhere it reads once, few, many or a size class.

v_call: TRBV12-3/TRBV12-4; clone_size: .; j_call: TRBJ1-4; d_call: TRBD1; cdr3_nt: TGTGCCAGCAACCTACAGGGGAGAGAAAAACTGTTTTTT; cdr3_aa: CASNLQGREKLFF
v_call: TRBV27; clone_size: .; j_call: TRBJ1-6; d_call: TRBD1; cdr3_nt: TGTGCCAGCAGGGTGACAGGGGGGGATTCACCCCTCCACTTT; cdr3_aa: CASRVTGGDSPLHF
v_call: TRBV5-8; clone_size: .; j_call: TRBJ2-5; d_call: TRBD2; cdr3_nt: TGTGCCAGCGGAAATCGAGGGCTAGCGGGAGGGGAGACCCAGTACTTC; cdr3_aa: CASGNRGLAGGETQYF
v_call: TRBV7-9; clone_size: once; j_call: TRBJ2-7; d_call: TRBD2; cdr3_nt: TGTGCCAGCAGCCGGACTAGCGGAAGGGATACCTACGAGCAGTACTTC; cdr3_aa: CASSRTSGRDTYEQYF
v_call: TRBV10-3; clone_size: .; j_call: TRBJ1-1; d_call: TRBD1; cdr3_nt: TGTGCCATCAGGTCGGGACAGGGGGCGACTGAAGCTTTCTTT; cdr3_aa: CAIRSGQGATEAFF
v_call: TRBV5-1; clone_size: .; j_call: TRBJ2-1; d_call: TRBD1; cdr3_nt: TGCGCCAGCGGAGCCGGGACAGCTGTGGGGGATGAGCAGTTCTTC; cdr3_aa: CASGAGTAVGDEQFF
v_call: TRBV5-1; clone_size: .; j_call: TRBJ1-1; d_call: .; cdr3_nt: TGCGCCAGCAGCAACTCCTGGGGTGAGGGAATCATGAACACTGAAGCTTTCTTT; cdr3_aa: CASSNSWGEGIMNTEAFF
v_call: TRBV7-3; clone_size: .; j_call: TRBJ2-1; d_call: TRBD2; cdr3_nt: TGTGCCAGCAGCTTAATAGGACTAGTCGGCGATGAGCAGTTCTTC; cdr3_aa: CASSLIGLVGDEQFF
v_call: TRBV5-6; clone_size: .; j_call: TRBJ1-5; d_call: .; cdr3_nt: TGTGCCAGCAGCTTGTGGGGTCGTGGCAGGGTAAGCAATCAGCCCCAGCATTTT; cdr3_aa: CASSLWGRGRVSNQPQHF
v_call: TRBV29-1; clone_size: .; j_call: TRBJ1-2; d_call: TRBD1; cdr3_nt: TGCAGCGTTAGGTCAGGGGACAGAGGCTACACCTTC; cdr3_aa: CSVRSGDRGYTF
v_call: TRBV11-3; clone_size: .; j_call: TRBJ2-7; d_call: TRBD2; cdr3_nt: TGTGCCAGCAGCACCACTAGCGGGAGGGCCCACGAGCAGTACTTC; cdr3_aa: CASSTTSGRAHEQYF
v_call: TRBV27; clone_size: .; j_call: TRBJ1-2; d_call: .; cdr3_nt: TGTGCCAGCAGTCATCGACAGGAGGACCTATATGGCTACACCTTC; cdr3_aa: CASSHRQEDLYGYTF
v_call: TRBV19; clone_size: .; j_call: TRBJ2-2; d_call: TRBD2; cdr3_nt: TGTGCCAGTAGCCGACCTCCCACGGGACTAGCGGGAGGGCCGGGCGGGGAGCTGTTTTTT; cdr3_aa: CASSRPPTGLAGGPGGELFF
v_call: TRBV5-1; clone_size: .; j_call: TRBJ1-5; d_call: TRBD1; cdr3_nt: TGCGCCAGCTACAGGGGCGGCAATCAGCCCCAGCATTTT; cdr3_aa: CASYRGGNQPQHF
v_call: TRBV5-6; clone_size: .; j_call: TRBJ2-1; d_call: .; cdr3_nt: TGTGCCAGCAGCTTGGTTGAGACTAGTTCTCGGGAGCAGTTCTTC; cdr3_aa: CASSLVETSSREQFF
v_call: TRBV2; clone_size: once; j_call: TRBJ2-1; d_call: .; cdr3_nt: TGTGCCAGCAGTGAGATCCTAGCTGGGCATGAGCAGTTCTTC; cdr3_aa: CASSEILAGHEQFF
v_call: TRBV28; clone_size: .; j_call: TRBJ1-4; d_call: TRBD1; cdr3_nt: TGTGCCAGCAGTCGGACAGGAAGAGGTGTAAAACTGTTTTTT; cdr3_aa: CASSRTGRGVKLFF
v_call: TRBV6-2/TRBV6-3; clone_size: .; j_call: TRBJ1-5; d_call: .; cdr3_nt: TGTGCCAGCAGTTACTCGAAAAGGACGGCGGAGGGCAATCAGCCCCAGCATTTT; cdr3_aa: CASSYSKRTAEGNQPQHF